This T cell receptor beta chain was captured by sequencing in a study of regulatory T cells in long-lasting Graves disease. The study's findings and limits: The study found lower TCR diversity in persistent Graves' patients than in newly diagnosed ones.

This clonotype was detected many times. Its antigen is not identified. According to the study, TCR beta libraries were built with iRepertoire HTBI primers and CDR3-region Arm-PCR. TCRdb re-called the multiplex PCR reads with MiXCR, one entry per CDR3 protein. The table includes 680,000 or so distinct CDR3 sequences, roughly 15% detected once. Trimming removed 3 bases from V and 7 bases from J, with 7 bases in between. In germline, CDR1 is MDHEN, CDR2 SYDVKM. There are 12 residues in the CDR3. Documented time point: newly diagnosed GD, antithyroid drugs for less than 3 months. Making the TCR library involved RNA that had been extracted from PBMCs. EDTA tubes held approximately 8.8 milliliters of peripheral blood from each patient. These data were also filed under a second study, of T cells in Graves' hyperthyroidism and ophthalmopathy. This second study notes: For the diagnoses, clinical symptoms, serum thyroxine and TRAb, thyroid ultrasound and orbital computed tomography were used. The HTBI set primed first-round TCR CDR3 RT-PCR.

J is TRBJ2-1 and V is TRBV28, with D maybe TRBD1 (6 bases). The TCR sequence derives from a woman aged 25 to 45 with Graves disease. The source material was peripheral blood mononuclear cells (PBMCs), sampled at new diagnosis, from a patient treated with antithyroid drugs. CDR3 nucleotide sequence: TGTGCCAGCAGTTTTAGGGGGAATGAGCAGTTCTTC. Translation: CASSFRGNEQFF.